The 26 T cell receptor beta chains given below trace back to one sample, sequenced in a study of long-term antiretroviral therapy in people with HIV. Running of the v3.0 immunoSEQ assay took place at survey level. The table came from immunoSEQ multiplex PCR; TCRdb's copy has only in-frame clones and leaves some out. The sample contains tens of thousands of clones, 90% to 95% of which appear only once. Specimen: unsorted PBMCs, collected 6.3 years after starting antiretroviral therapy. Receptors originate from a man aged 25-45 years with HIV.

The chain is built from TRBV13 and TRBJ2-7, with 7 bases matching TRBD2. Germline V lookup: CDR1 PRHDT, CDR2 FYEKMQ (reference sequence). This CDR3 has 15 amino acids. Germline trimming cut 5 bases from V and 0 bases from J; bases unmatched to any gene: 7. The CDR3 DNA sequence: TGTGCCAGCAGCCCCGGTGGGAGGGTCTCCTACGAGCAGTACTTC. As protein: CASSPGGRVSYEQYF.

The chain couples TRBV23-1 to TRBJ1-4, with D tentatively TRBD1 (5 bases). TRBV23-1 is annotated as an ORF whose role is uncertain. V was pared by 7 bases and J by 7 bases, with 13 bases between. The CDR3 is 13 residues long. The CDR3 is CASIQGRTEKLFF. CDR3 nucleotides: TGCGCCAGCATCCAGGGACGGACTGAAAAACTGTTTTTT.

The rearrangement joins TRBV5-6 to TRBJ2-1; D is unclear. Germline V gene lookup returns CDR1 SGHDT and CDR2 YYEEEE. V lost 1 base to trimming and J lost 0 bases, with 14 bases between them. The CDR3 contains 17 residues. This CDR3 reads CASSLTTGYRSYNEQFF. The CDR3, as DNA: TGTGCCAGCAGCTTGACTACGGGTTACCGCTCCTACAATGAGCAGTTCTTC.

The CDR3 here is CASSLGTGGPGTEAFF. CDR3 coding DNA: TGCGCCAGCAGCTTAGGGACAGGGGGTCCGGGGACTGAAGCTTTCTTT. The V and J genes are TRBV5-1 and TRBJ1-1, with 11 bases fitting TRBD1. Germline V gives CDR1 SGHRS, CDR2 YFSETQ. The CDR3 is 16 amino acids. V lost 2 bases to trimming and J lost 5 bases; unmatched junction nucleotides: 8.

The chain carries TRBV19 and TRBJ2-7, with D perhaps matching TRBD1 (7 bases). CDR1 LNHDA and CDR2 SQIVND come from the germline V gene (reference sequence). CDR3 size: 13 residues. The V and J ends lost 6 bases and 6 bases respectively, with 15 bases between them. Here the CDR3 DNA reads TGTGCCAGTAGCCCGACAGGGAGGCGCGAGCAGTACTTC. It encodes CASSPTGRREQYF. The entire variable domain, with the rest obtained from reference TRBV19 and TRBJ2-7, is as follows: DGGITQSPKYLFRKEGQNVTLSCEQNLNHDAMYWYRQDPGQGLRLIYYSQIVNDFQKGDIAEGYSVSREKKESFPLTVTSAQKNPTAFYLCASSPTGRREQYFGPGTRLTVT.

V usage is TRBV18 and J usage is TRBJ1-5; D gene ambiguous. This CDR3 has 14 amino acids. The germline V gene has CDR1 KGHSH and CDR2 LQKENI. V lost 2 bases, J lost 5 bases, and 10 bases lay in between. CDR3 sequence: CASSPAGSDQPQHF. CDR3 sequence (DNA): TGTGCCAGCTCACCAGCGGGGTCCGATCAGCCCCAGCATTTT.

This chain links TRBV5-1 with TRBJ2-1; no firm D call. CDR1 is SGHRS and CDR2 is YFSETQ in the germline V gene. The CDR3 extends over 14 amino acids. The V end lost 0 bases, the J end lost 10 bases, and 14 bases lay between the germline ends. The CDR3 loop is CASSLAVSATEQFF. CDR3 in DNA: TGCGCCAGCAGCTTGGCCGTTTCGGCAACGGAGCAGTTCTTC.

The V gene is TRBV11-2, the J gene TRBJ2-5; TRBD1 might be the D (6 bases). CDR3 length equals 14 residues. V was cut by 1 base and J by 5 bases, with 11 bases left in between. Germline V gene sequence: CDR1 SGHAT, CDR2 FQNNGV. The CDR3 nucleotides are TGTGCCAGCAGCTTAGCAGGGGCGGCGGAGACCCAGTACTTC. Protein: CASSLAGAAETQYF.

The chain carries TRBV7-9 and TRBJ1-5; the D gene is possibly TRBD1 (5 bases). The CDR3 covers 13 residues. CDR1 SEHNR and CDR2 FQNEAQ come from the germline V gene (reference sequence). The V end was cut by 11 bases, the J end by 4 bases, with 15 bases between. The CDR3 loop is CAGAVGENQPQHF. The CDR3 DNA reads TGTGCCGGGGCGGTGGGAGAAAATCAGCCCCAGCATTTT. The full variable domain, its missing parts supplied by reference TRBV7-9 and TRBJ1-5, is DTGVSQNPRHKITKRGQNVTFRCDPISEHNRLYWYRQTLGQGPEFLTYFQNEAQLEKSRLLSDRFSAERPKGSFSTLEIQRTEQGDSAMYLCAGAVGENQPQHFGDGTRLSIL.

The rearrangement links TRBV6-5 to TRBJ2-2, with TRBD2 identical over 8 bases. Trimming removed 2 bases from V and 4 bases from J; junction bases left unmatched: 6. This CDR3 spans 16 amino acids. The germline gives CDR1 MNHEY, CDR2 SVGAGI. CDR3 sequence reads: CASSYPGGPGTGELFF. Here the CDR3 DNA reads TGTGCCAGCAGTTACCCGGGGGGGCCAGGCACCGGGGAGCTGTTTTTT.

This sequence joins TRBV5-1 and TRBJ2-4; the match to TRBD2 covers 9 bases. The trim removed 4 bases at V and 6 bases at J, leaving 14 bases unmatched. The CDR3 sequence is 17 residues long. The germline V gene has CDR1 SGHRS and CDR2 YFSETQ. This chain's CDR3 is CASSPDTGTSFSNIQYF. The CDR3 nucleotides read TGCGCCAGCAGCCCAGATACCGGGACTAGCTTCTCAAACATTCAGTACTTC. The full variable domain, rest sourced from reference TRBV5-1 and TRBJ2-4, is KAGVTQTPRYLIKTRGQQVTLSCSPISGHRSVSWYQQTPGQGLQFLFEYFSETQRNKGNFPGRFSGRQFSNSRSEMNVSTLELGDSALYLCASSPDTGTSFSNIQYFGAGTRLSVL.

The rearrangement joins TRBV6-5 to TRBJ1-2; D gene ambiguous. This CDR3 is built from 11 residues. Germline V lookup: CDR1 MNHEY, CDR2 SVGAGI. V lost 3 bases and J lost 7, with 6 bases in between. The CDR3 DNA reads as TGTGCCAGCAGTTATCTCTTTGGCTACACCTTC. Translating it yields CASSYLFGYTF.

V is TRBV18 and J is TRBJ2-7; no clear D. V lost 1 base, J lost 5 bases, and 12 bases lay in between. Germline CDR1 KGHSH, CDR2 LQKENI. CDR3 size: 14 residues. CDR3 DNA: TGTGCCAGCTCACCACGGAGAACGGTGGACGAGCAGTACTTC. This translates into CASSPRRTVDEQYF.

The chain is built from TRBV9 and TRBJ2-3, with 11 bases identical to TRBD2. The CDR3 spans 18 residues. Germline V CDR1 and CDR2: SGDLS, YYNGEE. V was clipped by 2 bases and J by 0 bases; unmatched bases: 8. Here the CDR3 reads CASSVLAGGYASTDTQYF. As DNA, the CDR3 is TGTGCCAGCAGCGTTTTAGCGGGGGGGTACGCTAGCACAGATACGCAGTATTTT.

The rearrangement uses TRBV5-6 and TRBJ1-1, with 9 bases fitting TRBD1. V lost 4 bases and J lost 2; bases outside the gene matches: 9. The CDR3 covers 16 residues. Germline CDR1 and CDR2: SGHDT and YYEEEE. In nucleotides, the CDR3 is TGTGCCAGCAGCCCCGGACAGGGGACCTTTAACACTGAAGCTTTCTTT. Its protein is CASSPGQGTFNTEAFF.

The genes are TRBV9 and TRBJ2-1; D call uncertain. The CDR3 spans 13 residues. Looked up from germline, CDR1 is SGDLS and CDR2 is YYNGEE. V lost 4 bases and J 2 bases, leaving 7 bases between the germline ends. CDR3 coding DNA: TGTGCCAGCAGCTCCTCCCCCTACAATGAGCAGTTCTTC. This translates into CASSSSPYNEQFF.

This chain uses TRBV4-3 with TRBJ1-5; D uncertain. The CDR3 extends over 15 amino acids. Trimming took 5 bases from V and 0 from J, leaving 11 bases between them. The germline V gene has CDR1 LGHNA and CDR2 YSLEER. CDR3 in amino acids: CASSVAAYSNQPQHF. The CDR3, as DNA: TGCGCCAGCAGCGTTGCAGCTTATAGCAATCAGCCCCAGCATTTT.

This chain links TRBV11-2 with TRBJ2-5, with 7 bases lining up with TRBD1. CDR1 is SGHAT, CDR2 FQNNGV, per germline. V was clipped by 5 bases and J by 3 bases; unmatched bases: 9. This CDR3 contains 15 residues. CDR3 residues: CASSPTVTGKETQYF. The CDR3 nucleotides read TGTGCCAGCAGCCCCACCGTGACAGGGAAAGAGACCCAGTACTTC.

The rearrangement joins TRBV10-3 to TRBJ2-1; D uncertain. Per germline, CDR1 ENHRY and CDR2 SYGVKD. CDR3 length: 10 amino acids. Trimming took off 10 bases at V and 10 bases at J, with 11 bases between the two ends. The CDR3, as DNA: TGTGCCACCCTATCCGGGGAGCAGTTCTTC. Protein product: CATLSGEQFF.

The chain employs TRBV5-5 and TRBJ1-4, with D possibly TRBD1 on 5 matching bases. The CDR3 runs to 15 residues. The V gene lost 0 bases and the J gene lost 8 bases, with 14 bases spanning the gap. CDR1 is SGHKS and CDR2 is YYEKEE in the germline V gene (reference sequence). In DNA form, the CDR3 reads TGTGCCAGCAGCTTGGTCGGGCAGGGACGGGAAAAACTGTTTTTT. It encodes CASSLVGQGREKLFF.

The chain is built from TRBV4-1 and TRBJ2-1; 7 bases are shared with TRBD2. CDR1 MGHRA and CDR2 YSYEKL come from the germline V gene. CDR3 size: 15 residues. Trimming at V came to 9 bases and at J to 3 bases, leaving 11 bases not matched to a gene. The CDR3 region has the DNA TGCGCCAGTTCTCCCGGGGGGAACTTCTACAATGAGCAGTTCTTC. It is translated as CASSPGGNFYNEQFF.

This clone was seen a single time. This rearrangement joins TRBV5-4 to TRBJ1-2, with D perhaps TRBD1 (5 bases). The length of the CDR3 is 14 residues. Germline lookup yields CDR1 SGHNT and CDR2 YYREEE (reference sequence). Trimming cost V 1 base and J 8 bases, with 15 bases left between them. The CDR3 sequence is CASSLQGTRAGYTF. The DNA for the CDR3 is TGTGCCAGCAGCTTGCAGGGCACCAGGGCAGGCTACACCTTC.

This clone was recorded once. This chain joins TRBV19 and TRBJ1-2, with D possibly TRBD1 on 6 matching bases. Trimming shortened V by 0 bases and J by 8 bases, and 16 bases separated the two germline ends. Per germline, CDR1 LNHDA and CDR2 SQIVND (reference sequence). The CDR3 totals 15 residues. In nucleotides, the CDR3 is TGTGCCAGTAGTATAGAAAACAGGGTCTCTGGGGGCTACACCTTC. Its protein is CASSIENRVSGGYTF.

The rearrangement joins TRBV4-1 to TRBJ1-1; D is unclear. V was trimmed by 2 bases and J by 14 bases, leaving 15 bases between them. Germline loops: CDR1 MGHRA, CDR2 YSYEKL. The CDR3 runs to 12 residues. In DNA, the CDR3 is TGCGCCAGCAGCCAACTAGGAACAGAACACTTCTTT. This gives the protein CASSQLGTEHFF.

This sequence joins TRBV7-2 and TRBJ1-6; D perhaps matches TRBD1 (5 bases). The germline V gene encodes CDR1 SGHTA and CDR2 FQGNSA. This CDR3 is built from 16 residues. Trimming removed 0 bases at V and 8 bases at J, with 14 bases between. The CDR3 region is CASSLARGIVDSPLHF. For the CDR3, the DNA is TGTGCCAGCAGCTTAGCGCGGGGGATTGTAGATTCACCCCTCCACTTT.

This clone showed up just once. The V gene is TRBV9, the J gene TRBJ1-2, with D unresolved. The CDR3 length is 11 residues. Germline V gives CDR1 SGDLS, CDR2 YYNGEE. V was shortened by 3 bases and J by 8 bases, with 8 bases between the two germline ends. The CDR3 DNA is TGTGCCAGCAGCGGAAAGGAAGGCTACACCTTC. Its translation: CASSGKEGYTF.